What follows are 21 T cell receptor beta chains derived from one specimen sequenced in a study of blood T cell repertoires in COVID-19. Repertoires were generated with immunoSEQ multiplex PCR, while TCRdb's copy carries only in-frame clones and drops some. Of about 64,000 clones in the sample, around 82% were seen once. The source material was peripheral blood. These TCRs come from a man in his fifties or sixties with COVID-19, enrolled during active disease.

This chain connects TRBV3-1 (or the pseudogene TRBV3-2) to TRBJ2-3; TRBD2 aligns across 7 bases. The length of the CDR3 is 16 residues. J lost 1 base, V lost 3 bases, and 7 bases had no gene match. Germline loops: CDR1 LGHDT, CDR2 YNNKEL (reference sequence). The CDR3 loop is CASSHLAGARTDTQYF. In DNA, the CDR3 is TGTGCCAGCAGCCATTTAGCGGGTGCGCGCACAGATACGCAGTATTTT.

The V gene is TRBV29-1, the J gene TRBJ1-1, with 8 bases fitting TRBD1. CDR1 SQVTM and CDR2 ANQGSEA come from the germline V gene. The CDR3 is 12 amino acids. V dropped 3 bases and J dropped 5; count of bases not matched to a gene: 2. The CDR3 DNA reads TGCAGCGTTGACAGGGGGCAGACTGAAGCTTTCTTT. Residues: CSVDRGQTEAFF.

The genes are TRBV21-1 and TRBJ2-5; TRBD2 was called by the table and not checked on the DNA. TRBV21-1 is given as a pseudogene. The CDR3 sequence is 18 residues long. The CDR3 DNA is TGTGCCAGCAGCTACACAGCAACGCTGGGGGGAAGCAAAGAGACCCAGTACTTC. It is translated as CASSYTATLGGSKETQYF.

This chain connects TRBV5-5 to TRBJ2-5; D gene unclear. CDR1 and CDR2 from the germline V gene are SGHKS and YYEKEE (reference sequence). The CDR3 consists of 16 residues. Trimming removed 0 bases at V and 2 bases at J, with 14 bases between. This CDR3 reads CASSLAPQVSQETQYF. CDR3 nucleotides: TGTGCCAGCAGCTTGGCCCCGCAGGTCTCGCAAGAGACCCAGTACTTC.

V is TRBV14 and J is TRBJ2-5, with 8 nucleotides matching TRBD1. Germline V gene lookup returns CDR1 SGHDN and CDR2 FVKESK. J lost 4 bases, V lost 3 bases, and 4 bases had no gene match. The CDR3 runs 14 residues. CDR3 DNA sequence: TGTGCCAGCAGCCAGAGGACAGGGCGAGAGACCCAGTACTTC. Translation gives CASSQRTGRETQYF.

The CDR3 protein is CASSPRGPGSGNTIYF. CDR3 bases: TGTGCCAGCAGCCCACGTGGTCCAGGCTCTGGAAACACCATATATTTT. V and J are TRBV3-1 (or the pseudogene TRBV3-2) and TRBJ1-3; D unclear. The CDR3 totals 16 residues. The V and J ends lost 4 bases and 0 bases respectively, with 13 bases between them. CDR1 and CDR2 from the germline V gene are LGHDT and YNNKEL (reference sequence).

The chain combines TRBV5-1 with TRBJ2-7, with TRBD1 matching 10 bases. The V gene end was trimmed by 3 bases and the J gene end by 0 bases; junction bases not matched to a gene: 3. The CDR3 is 15 residues long. Per germline, CDR1 SGHRS and CDR2 YFSETQ. The CDR3 coding sequence is TGCGCCAGCAGCTGGGGACAGGGGAGCTCCTACGAGCAGTACTTC. Protein sequence: CASSWGQGSSYEQYF. Filled out from reference TRBV5-1 and TRBJ2-7, the complete variable domain reads KAGVTQTPRYLIKTRGQQVTLSCSPISGHRSVSWYQQTPGQGLQFLFEYFSETQRNKGNFPGRFSGRQFSNSRSEMNVSTLELGDSALYLCASSWGQGSSYEQYFGPGTRLTVT.

The chain has TRBV5-6 and TRBJ1-1; no clear D gene. CDR3 length equals 12 residues. Trimming left V 3 bases short and J 10 bases short, with 13 bases between. In germline, CDR1 is SGHDT, CDR2 YYEEEE. This CDR3 is CASSYTPGLAFF. CDR3 DNA sequence: TGTGCCAGCAGCTACACGCCAGGTCTAGCTTTCTTT.

The V gene is TRBV2, the J gene TRBJ1-6, with D possibly being TRBD1 (6 bases). V shed 3 bases and J shed 11 bases, with 14 bases lying between them. This CDR3 has 14 residues. Germline V CDR1 and CDR2: SNHLY, FYNNEI. Written as DNA, the CDR3 is TGTGCCAGCAGTGAGGGGACACGGGGCACACCCCTCCACTTT. Translated, it gives CASSEGTRGTPLHF.

This chain connects TRBV7-9 to TRBJ2-3; the match to TRBD2 covers 8 bases. J was trimmed by 4 bases and V by 5 bases; bases with no gene match: 11. The CDR3 is 16 residues long. Germline CDR1 SEHNR, CDR2 FQNEAQ (reference sequence). CDR3 sequence reads: CASSPWKAGEADTQYF. CDR3 DNA sequence: TGTGCCAGCAGCCCCTGGAAAGCGGGAGAAGCAGATACGCAGTATTTT.

The genes are TRBV24-1 and TRBJ1-2, with a weak D call TRBD1 (6 bases). Germline V gene data show CDR1 as KGHDR and CDR2 as SFDVKD. With 4 bases removed from V and 7 bases from J, the gap between germline ends came to 12 bases. The CDR3 loop spans 13 amino acids. For the CDR3, the DNA is TGTGCCACCAGTGAACAGACAGGTCTTGGCTACACCTTC. Translated: CATSEQTGLGYTF.

V gene TRBV7-2 combines with J gene TRBJ1-1; D ambiguous. Germline V gene sequence: CDR1 SGHTA, CDR2 FQGNSA. The CDR3 loop spans 14 amino acids. The V end lost 5 bases, the J end lost 3 bases, and 13 bases lay between the germline ends. In DNA, the CDR3 is TGTGCCAGCAGCCTAAAACGCATGGACACTGAAGCTTTCTTT. It codes for CASSLKRMDTEAFF.

The chain joins TRBV5-1 to TRBJ2-7, with a tentative D call TRBD2 (6 bases). The CDR3 spans 16 residues. V was clipped by 4 bases and J by 2 bases, with 19 bases between them. The germline V gene encodes CDR1 SGHRS and CDR2 YFSETQ. The CDR3 DNA reads as TGCGCCAGCAGCCCCGCGGCCCCGGGGGTAGCCTACGAGCAGTACTTC. Protein product: CASSPAAPGVAYEQYF.

The V gene is TRBV25-1, the J gene TRBJ2-7; 7 bases line up with TRBD1. There are 13 residues in the CDR3. Germline values: CDR1 MGHDK, CDR2 SYGVNS. V shed 6 bases and J 4 bases; nucleotides not matched to a gene: 6. CDR3 sequence (DNA): TGTGCCAGCAGCCGGGACAGTGGGTACGAGCAGTACTTC. Translated: CASSRDSGYEQYF.

The chain carries TRBV10-3 and TRBJ1-1; D remains unclear. This CDR3 has 16 amino acids. CDR1 and CDR2 (germline): ENHRY, SYGVKD. V lost 2 bases to trimming and J lost 4 bases, with 17 bases between them. CDR3 coding DNA: TGTGCCATCAGTGAGGGCCTCCCCGGAGGCGGCACTGAAGCTTTCTTT. Protein: CAISEGLPGGGTEAFF.

This clone came up a few times. The chain joins TRBV6-2 or TRBV6-3 to TRBJ2-2; 8 bases agree with TRBD1. The CDR3 totals 15 residues. Per the germline V gene, CDR1 is MNHEY and CDR2 is SVGEGT. V gave up 4 bases and J gave up 4 bases; unmatched junction bases: 5. The CDR3 DNA follows: TGTGCCAGCAGTTTCCCGGGACAGGTCACCGGGGAGCTGTTTTTT. Translated, it gives CASSFPGQVTGELFF.

The V call is TRBV11-3, the J call TRBJ2-2; 13 nucleotides match TRBD2. Germline V gives CDR1 SGHNT, CDR2 YENEEA. The CDR3 runs 16 residues. V gave up 5 bases and J gave up 7 bases; unmatched junction bases: 7. The CDR3 DNA reads as TGTGCCAGCAGCACTCGTGGGACTAGCGGGGTCGGGGAGCTGTTTTTT. Protein product: CASSTRGTSGVGELFF.

The genes are TRBV6-6 and TRBJ1-1; 7 nucleotides line up with TRBD1. The V segment lost 6 bases and the J segment 5 bases; nucleotides outside the gene matches: 9. The CDR3 sequence is 14 residues long. Germline V gene lookup returns CDR1 MNHNY and CDR2 SVGAGI (reference sequence). The CDR3 coding sequence is TGTGCCAGCAGACCCGACAGGGAAGGAACTGAAGCTTTCTTT. It translates to CASRPDREGTEAFF.

The genes are TRBV20-1 and TRBJ2-7, with 10 nucleotides matching TRBD2. The CDR3 has 14 residues. In germline, CDR1 is DFQATT, CDR2 SNEGSKA (reference sequence). V shed 3 bases, J shed 8 bases, and the junction held 10 bases outside the gene matches. The CDR3 loop reads CSASVSLAGDKQYF. Here the CDR3 DNA reads TGCAGTGCTAGTGTCTCTCTAGCGGGAGATAAGCAGTACTTC.

CDR3 sequence reads: CASSQRDLTDTQYF. CDR3 sequence (DNA): TGCGCCAGCAGCCAGAGGGACTTAACAGATACGCAGTATTTT. The chain couples TRBV5-1 to TRBJ2-3; tentative D call: TRBD2 (6 bases). The CDR3 is 14 amino acids. Germline lookup yields CDR1 SGHRS and CDR2 YFSETQ. V lost 4 bases and J lost 3, with 12 bases in between.

V gene TRBV2 combines with J gene TRBJ1-2; no reliable D call. Germline CDR1 and CDR2: SNHLY and FYNNEI. This CDR3 is built from 14 residues. Trimming removed 4 bases at V and 4 bases at J, with 13 bases between. CDR3: CASSVDPGAYGYTF. The CDR3, as DNA: TGTGCCAGCAGTGTCGATCCAGGCGCCTATGGCTACACCTTC.